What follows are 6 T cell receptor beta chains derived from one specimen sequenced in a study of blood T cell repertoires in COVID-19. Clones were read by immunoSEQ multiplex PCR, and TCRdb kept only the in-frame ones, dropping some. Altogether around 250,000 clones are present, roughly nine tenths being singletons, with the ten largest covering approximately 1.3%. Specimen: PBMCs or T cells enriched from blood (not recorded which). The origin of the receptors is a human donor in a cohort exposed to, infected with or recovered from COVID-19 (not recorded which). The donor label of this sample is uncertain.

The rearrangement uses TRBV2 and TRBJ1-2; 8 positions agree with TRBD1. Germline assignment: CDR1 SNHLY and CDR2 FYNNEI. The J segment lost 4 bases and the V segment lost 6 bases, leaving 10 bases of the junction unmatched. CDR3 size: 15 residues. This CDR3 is CASRPGQGMFYGYTF. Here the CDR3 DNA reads TGTGCCAGCAGACCCGGACAGGGAATGTTCTATGGCTACACCTTC.

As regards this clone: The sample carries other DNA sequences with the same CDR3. DNA of the CDR3: TGTGCCAGTAGTATACAGGGACTGGGGCAGCCCCAGCATTTT. This gives the protein CASSIQGLGQPQHF. The V and J genes are TRBV19 and TRBJ1-5; tentative D call: TRBD1 (5 bases). The CDR3 is 14 amino acids. In germline, CDR1 is LNHDA, CDR2 SQIVND (reference sequence). The ends were cut back, 2 bases at V and 7 bases at J, with 12 bases in the middle. Full variable domain (remainder filled in from reference TRBV19 and TRBJ1-5): DGGITQSPKYLFRKEGQNVTLSCEQNLNHDAMYWYRQDPGQGLRLIYYSQIVNDFQKGDIAEGYSVSREKKESFPLTVTSAQKNPTAFYLCASSIQGLGQPQHFGDGTRLSIL.

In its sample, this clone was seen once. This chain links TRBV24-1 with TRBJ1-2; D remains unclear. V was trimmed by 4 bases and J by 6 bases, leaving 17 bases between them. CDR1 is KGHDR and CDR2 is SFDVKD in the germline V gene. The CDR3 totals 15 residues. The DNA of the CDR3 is TGTGCCACCAGTGACCTTAACTGGGCCTTTGATGGCTACACCTTC. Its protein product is CATSDLNWAFDGYTF.

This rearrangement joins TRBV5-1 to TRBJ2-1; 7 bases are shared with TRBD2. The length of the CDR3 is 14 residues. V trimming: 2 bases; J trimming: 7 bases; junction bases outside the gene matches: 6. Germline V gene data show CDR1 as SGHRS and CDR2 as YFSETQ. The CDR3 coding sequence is TGCGCCAGCAGCTTAGGCGGGGGAGAAAATGAGCAGTTCTTC. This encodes CASSLGGGENEQFF.

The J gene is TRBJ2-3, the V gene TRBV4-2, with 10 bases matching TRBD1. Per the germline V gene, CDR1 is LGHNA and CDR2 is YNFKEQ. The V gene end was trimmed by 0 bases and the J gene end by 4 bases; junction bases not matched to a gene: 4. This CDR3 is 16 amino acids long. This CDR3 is CASSQEEGQGADTQYF. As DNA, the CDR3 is TGTGCCAGCAGCCAAGAGGAAGGACAGGGGGCAGATACGCAGTATTTT.

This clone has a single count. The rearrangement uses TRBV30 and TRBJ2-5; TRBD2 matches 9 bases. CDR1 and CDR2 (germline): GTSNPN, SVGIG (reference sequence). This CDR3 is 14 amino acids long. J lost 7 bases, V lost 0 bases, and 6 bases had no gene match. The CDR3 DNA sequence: TGTGCCTGGAGTGTAGCGGGGGGTGCGGGGACCCAGTACTTC. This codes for CAWSVAGGAGTQYF.